This T cell receptor (beta chain) was profiled in a study of beta chain features in type 1 diabetes. For the study at large: Cell yields, age and gender were similar between patients and healthy donors. Sorted cells examined across all samples numbered 107,917,701. Study observations and caveats: Shorter TCRB CDR3s, moderately but significantly so, marked every one of the four CD4+ subsets in Type 1 diabetes patients.

TCRB transcripts that were expressed got sequenced, as all of the isolated RNA had been reverse transcribed. The data were produced by immunoSEQ multiplex PCR, yet TCRdb's version contains in-frame clones alone and is incomplete. In the table there are approximately 340,000 clones, about 16% of which are singletons. V gave up 6 bases and J gave up 10 bases; unmatched junction bases: 6. The CDR3 length is 12 residues. Per the germline V gene, CDR1 is MNHEY and CDR2 is SVGAGI. In its sample, this clone was seen a few times. The antigen remains undetermined. The sample taken for sequencing was naive CD4+ T cells from blood. This rearrangement joins TRBV6-5 to TRBJ2-3; 8 bases fit TRBD2. This receptor was obtained from a young woman in good health. The DNA for the CDR3 is TGTGCCAGCAGAACGGGACTAGGAGCGCAGTATTTT. It translates to CASRTGLGAQYF.